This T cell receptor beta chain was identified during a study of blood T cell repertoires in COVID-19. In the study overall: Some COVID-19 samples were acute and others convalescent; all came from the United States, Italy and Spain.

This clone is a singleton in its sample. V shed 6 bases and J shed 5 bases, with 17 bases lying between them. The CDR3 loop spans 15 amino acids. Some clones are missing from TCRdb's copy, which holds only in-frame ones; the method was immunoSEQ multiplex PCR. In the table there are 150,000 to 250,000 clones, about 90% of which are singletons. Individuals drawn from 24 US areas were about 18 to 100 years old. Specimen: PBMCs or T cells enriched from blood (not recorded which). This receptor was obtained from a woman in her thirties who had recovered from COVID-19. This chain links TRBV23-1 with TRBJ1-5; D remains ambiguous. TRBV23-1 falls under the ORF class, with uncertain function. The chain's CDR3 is CASSIEVQRHQPQHF. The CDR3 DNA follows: TGCGCCAGCAGCATCGAGGTACAACGCCATCAGCCCCAGCATTTT.